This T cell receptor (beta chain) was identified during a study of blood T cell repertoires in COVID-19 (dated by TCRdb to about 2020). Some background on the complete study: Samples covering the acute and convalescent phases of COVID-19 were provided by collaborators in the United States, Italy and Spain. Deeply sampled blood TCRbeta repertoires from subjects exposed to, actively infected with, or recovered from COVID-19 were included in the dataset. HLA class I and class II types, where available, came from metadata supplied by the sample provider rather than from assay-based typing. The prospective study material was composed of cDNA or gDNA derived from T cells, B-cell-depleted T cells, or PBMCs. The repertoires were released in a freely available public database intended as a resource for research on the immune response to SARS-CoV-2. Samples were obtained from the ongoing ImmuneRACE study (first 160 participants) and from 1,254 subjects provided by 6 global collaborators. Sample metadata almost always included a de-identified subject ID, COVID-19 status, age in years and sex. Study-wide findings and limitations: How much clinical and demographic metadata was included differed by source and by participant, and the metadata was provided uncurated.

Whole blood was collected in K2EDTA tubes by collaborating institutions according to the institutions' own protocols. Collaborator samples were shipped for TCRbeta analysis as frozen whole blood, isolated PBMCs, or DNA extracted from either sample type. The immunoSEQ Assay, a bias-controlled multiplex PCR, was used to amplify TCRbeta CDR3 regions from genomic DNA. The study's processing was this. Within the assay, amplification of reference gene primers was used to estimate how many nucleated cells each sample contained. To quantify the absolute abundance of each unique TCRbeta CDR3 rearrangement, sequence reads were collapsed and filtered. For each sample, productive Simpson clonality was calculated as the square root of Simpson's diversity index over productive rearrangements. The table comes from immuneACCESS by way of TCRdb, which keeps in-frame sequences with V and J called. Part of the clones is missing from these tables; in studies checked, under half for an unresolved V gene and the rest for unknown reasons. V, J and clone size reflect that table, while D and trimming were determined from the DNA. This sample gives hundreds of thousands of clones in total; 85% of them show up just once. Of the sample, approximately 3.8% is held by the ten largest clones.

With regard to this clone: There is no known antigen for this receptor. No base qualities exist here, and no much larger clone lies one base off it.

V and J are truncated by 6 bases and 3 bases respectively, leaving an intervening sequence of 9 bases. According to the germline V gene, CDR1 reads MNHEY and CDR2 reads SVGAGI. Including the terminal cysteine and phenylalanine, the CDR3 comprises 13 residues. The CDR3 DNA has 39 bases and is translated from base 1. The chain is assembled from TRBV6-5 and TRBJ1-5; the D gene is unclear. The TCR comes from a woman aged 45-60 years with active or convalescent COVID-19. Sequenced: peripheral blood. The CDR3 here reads CASSRLVNQPQHF. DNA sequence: TGTGCCAGCAGCCGACTCGTCAATCAGCCCCAGCATTTT.